This T cell receptor (beta chain) derives from a study of OX40 agonist ivuxolimab in advanced cancers. Here immunoSEQ multiplex PCR was the method, and the copy in TCRdb shows in-frame clones only, minus some. The sample holds nearly 50,000 clones, roughly 89% seen once. The V and J ends lost 4 bases and 3 bases respectively, with 6 bases between them. The CDR3 has 12 amino acids. Looked up from germline, CDR1 is SGDLS and CDR2 is YYNGEE. Notes on this clone: The antigen is undetermined.

The study, taken as a whole, reports: Some nonresponders likewise displayed low normalized T-cell clonal expansion.

Sequenced here: CD4+ or CD8+ T cells sorted from blood, sampled in a trial of the OX40 agonist ivuxolimab. The receptor was derived from an adult with an advanced solid tumor such as melanoma, head and neck, liver or kidney cancer. The chain uses TRBV9 and TRBJ2-3; D remains ambiguous. The CDR3 DNA reads as TGTGCCAGCAGCCTCCCGACAGATACGCAGTATTTT. It encodes CASSLPTDTQYF.